The T cell receptor (beta chain) described here comes from a study of blood T cell repertoires in COVID-19. Germline assignment: CDR1 SGHTA and CDR2 FQGNSA. This CDR3 spans 14 amino acids. The germline V and J ends were trimmed by 4 bases and 7 bases, with 14 bases remaining between them. Assay used: immunoSEQ multiplex PCR; TCRdb lists only in-frame clones, some missing. The sample lists roughly 380,000 clones, 85% occurring once. The sequencing input was peripheral blood. The receptor's source is a woman younger than 30 with acute or convalescent COVID-19. This rearrangement joins TRBV7-2 to TRBJ2-1; perhaps TRBD2 as D (5 bases). Here the CDR3 DNA reads TGTGCCAGCAGCTCCGGGAATAGTTGGAATGAGCAGTTCTTC. It encodes CASSSGNSWNEQFF.